Sequencing of this T cell receptor beta chain was carried out in a study of technical replicates of blood from a few donors (dated by TCRdb to about 2017). This clone is a singleton in its sample. The target of this receptor is not known. No quality values exist for individual bases; no much larger clone is one base distant. The library was obtained by the immunoSEQ multiplex PCR assay. The clones in this table, taken by TCRdb from immuneACCESS, are in-frame only. Not every clone is retained; where verified, under half of the shortfall comes from an unresolved V gene, and the cause of the rest is unknown. In all, the sample holds fewer than 90,000 clones, and roughly 94% of those were seen once. The biggest ten clones account for more than 0.2% of the sample. Compared with germline, V lacks 1 base and J lacks 7 bases; bases without a gene match: 5. CDR1 and CDR2 were assigned from the germline V gene as SNHLY and FYNNEI. From the cysteine up to the phenylalanine, the CDR3 has a length of 15 residues. The kept DNA is CDR3 alone, 45 bases in frame from the first base.

Sequenced sample: T cells isolated from PBMCs. Rearrangement joined TRBV2 to TRBJ2-1, with TRBD1 matching 9 junction bases. The TCR was taken from a human donor in good health. The DNA sequence follows: TGTGCCAGCAGTGAAGGACAGGGGGTTCGAAATGAGCAGTTCTTC. Its translation reads: CASSEGQGVRNEQFF.